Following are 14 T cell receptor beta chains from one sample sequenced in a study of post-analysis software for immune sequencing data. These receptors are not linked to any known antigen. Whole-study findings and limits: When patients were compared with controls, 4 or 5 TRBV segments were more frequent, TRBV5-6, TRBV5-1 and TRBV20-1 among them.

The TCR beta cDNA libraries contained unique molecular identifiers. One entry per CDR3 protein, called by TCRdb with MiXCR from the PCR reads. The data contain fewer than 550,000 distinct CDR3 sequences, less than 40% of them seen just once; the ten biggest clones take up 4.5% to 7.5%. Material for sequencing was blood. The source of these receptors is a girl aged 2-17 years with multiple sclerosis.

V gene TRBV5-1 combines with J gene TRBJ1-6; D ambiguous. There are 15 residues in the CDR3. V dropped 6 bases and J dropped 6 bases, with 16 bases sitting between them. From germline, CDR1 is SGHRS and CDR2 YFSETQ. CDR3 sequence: CASNWAGASNSPLHF. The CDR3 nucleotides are TGCGCCAGCAACTGGGCGGGAGCTAGTAATTCACCCCTCCACTTT.

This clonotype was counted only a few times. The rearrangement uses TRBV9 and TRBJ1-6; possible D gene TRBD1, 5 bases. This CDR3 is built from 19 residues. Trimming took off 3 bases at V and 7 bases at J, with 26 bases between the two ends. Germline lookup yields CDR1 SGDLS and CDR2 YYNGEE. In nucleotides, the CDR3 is TGTGCCAGCAGCGCTAGAGGTTTCCGACCGGGACGAGAAAATTCACCCCTCCACTTT. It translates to CASSARGFRPGRENSPLHF.

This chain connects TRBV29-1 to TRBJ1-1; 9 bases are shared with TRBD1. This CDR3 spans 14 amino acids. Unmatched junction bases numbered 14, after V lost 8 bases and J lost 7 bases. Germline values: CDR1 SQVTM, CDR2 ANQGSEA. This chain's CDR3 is CSIRQGELSGEAFF. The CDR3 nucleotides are TGCAGCATTAGACAGGGGGAACTATCAGGTGAAGCTTTCTTT. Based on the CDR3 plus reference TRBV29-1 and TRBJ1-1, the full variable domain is SAVISQKPSRDICQRGTSLTIQCQVDSQVTMMFWYRQQPGQSLTLIATANQGSEATYESGFVIDKFPISRPNLTFSTLTVSNMSPEDSSIYLCSIRQGELSGEAFFGQGTRLTVV.

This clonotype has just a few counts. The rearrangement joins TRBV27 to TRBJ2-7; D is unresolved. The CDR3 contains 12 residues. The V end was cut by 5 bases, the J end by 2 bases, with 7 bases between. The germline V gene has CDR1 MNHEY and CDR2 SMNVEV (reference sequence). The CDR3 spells CASSPTPYEQYF. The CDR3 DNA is TGTGCCAGCAGTCCAACGCCCTACGAGCAGTACTTC.

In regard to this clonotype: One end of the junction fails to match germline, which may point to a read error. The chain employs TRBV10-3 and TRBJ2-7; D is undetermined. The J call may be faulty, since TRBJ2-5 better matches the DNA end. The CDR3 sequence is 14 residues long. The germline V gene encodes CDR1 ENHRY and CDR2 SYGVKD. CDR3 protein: CAIRESNVLETQYF. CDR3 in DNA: TGTGCCATCAGGGAGTCGAACGTACTGGAGACCCAGTACTTC.

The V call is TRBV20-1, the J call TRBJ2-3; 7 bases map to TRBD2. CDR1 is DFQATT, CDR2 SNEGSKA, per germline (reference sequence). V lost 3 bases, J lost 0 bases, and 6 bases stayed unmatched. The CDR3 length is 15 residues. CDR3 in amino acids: CSASPSGYSTDTQYF. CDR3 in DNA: TGCAGTGCTAGTCCTAGCGGTTATAGCACAGATACGCAGTATTTT.

CDR3 nucleotides: TGCGCCAGCAGCCAAGAGACAGTTCCAGATACGCAGTATTTT. This codes for CASSQETVPDTQYF. The chain recombines TRBV5-1 with TRBJ2-3, with D maybe TRBD1 (5 bases). CDR1 is SGHRS, CDR2 YFSETQ, per germline. The CDR3 runs to 14 residues. Trimming cost V 4 bases and J 4 bases, with 13 bases left between them. The variable domain in full, completed from reference TRBV5-1 and TRBJ2-3, reads KAGVTQTPRYLIKTRGQQVTLSCSPISGHRSVSWYQQTPGQGLQFLFEYFSETQRNKGNFPGRFSGRQFSNSRSEMNVSTLELGDSALYLCASSQETVPDTQYFGPGTRLTVL.

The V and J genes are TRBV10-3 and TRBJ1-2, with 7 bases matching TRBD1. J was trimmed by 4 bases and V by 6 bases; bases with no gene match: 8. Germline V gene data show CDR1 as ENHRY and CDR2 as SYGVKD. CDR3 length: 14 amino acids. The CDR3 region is CAIRVTGTVYGYTF. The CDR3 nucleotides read TGTGCCATCAGGGTAACCGGGACAGTCTATGGCTACACCTTC.

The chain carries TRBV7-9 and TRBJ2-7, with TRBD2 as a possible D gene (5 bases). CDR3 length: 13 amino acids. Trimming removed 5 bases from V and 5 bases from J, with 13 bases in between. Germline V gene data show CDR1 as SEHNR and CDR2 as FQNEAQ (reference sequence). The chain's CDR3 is CASSLPGSNEQYF. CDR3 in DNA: TGTGCCAGCAGCCTCCCGGGGTCCAACGAGCAGTACTTC.

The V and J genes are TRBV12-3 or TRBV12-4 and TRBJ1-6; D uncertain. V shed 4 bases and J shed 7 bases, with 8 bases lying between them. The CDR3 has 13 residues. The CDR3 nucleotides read TGTGCCAGCAGTTATTCGGAAAATTCACCCCTCCACTTT. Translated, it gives CASSYSENSPLHF.

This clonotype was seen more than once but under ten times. The CDR3 region has the DNA TGCGCCAGCAAACGGTTGAGCGGGGGGGGGAATGAGCAGTTCTTC. It is translated as CASKRLSGGGNEQFF. V usage is TRBV10-2 and J usage is TRBJ2-1, with 10 positions matching TRBD2. The CDR3 is 15 residues long. The V gene's germline CDR1 is WSHSY and CDR2 SAAADI. Trimming cost V 7 bases and J 7 bases; bases outside gene matches: 10.

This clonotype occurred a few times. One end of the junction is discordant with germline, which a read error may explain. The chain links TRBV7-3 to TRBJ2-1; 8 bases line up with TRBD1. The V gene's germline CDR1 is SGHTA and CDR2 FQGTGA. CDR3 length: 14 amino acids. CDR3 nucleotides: TGTGCCAACAGCGTGACAGGGGACCGGAATGAGCAGTTCTTC. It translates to CANSVTGDRNEQFF.

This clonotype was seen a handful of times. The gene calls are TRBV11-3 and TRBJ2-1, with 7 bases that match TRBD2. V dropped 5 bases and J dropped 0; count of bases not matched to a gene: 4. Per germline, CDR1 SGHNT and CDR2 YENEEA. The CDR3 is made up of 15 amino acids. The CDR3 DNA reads TGTGCCAGCAGCGCCCGGACTAGCTCCTACAATGAGCAGTTCTTC. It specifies CASSARTSSYNEQFF.

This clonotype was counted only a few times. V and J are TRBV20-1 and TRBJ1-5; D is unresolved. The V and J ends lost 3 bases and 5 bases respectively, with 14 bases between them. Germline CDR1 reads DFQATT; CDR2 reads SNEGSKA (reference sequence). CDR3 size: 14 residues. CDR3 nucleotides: TGCAGTGCTAGCGACTCGAGAACAGATCAGCCCCAGCATTTT. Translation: CSASDSRTDQPQHF.